What follows are 7 T cell receptor beta chains derived from one specimen sequenced in a study of blood T cell repertoires in COVID-19. Sequenced by immunoSEQ multiplex PCR; TCRdb stores in-frame clones only, minus some. Counted here are approximately 120,000 clones, roughly four fifths occurring once; the ten biggest clones make up 3.5% to 4.5%. Sequenced material: peripheral blood. These receptors all stem from a woman between 50 and 59 years old with acute or convalescent COVID-19.

The rearrangement uses TRBV11-2 and TRBJ1-2, with no clear D. This CDR3 spans 16 amino acids. From germline, CDR1 is SGHAT and CDR2 FQNNGV. V was pared by 4 bases and J by 1 base, with 16 bases between. CDR3 in amino acids: CASSSVAGTGNYGYTF. DNA of the CDR3: TGTGCCAGCAGCTCGGTGGCAGGAACCGGTAACTATGGCTACACCTTC.

V gene TRBV5-6 combines with J gene TRBJ1-3, with D tentatively TRBD1 (5 bases). The CDR3 has 17 residues. Per germline, CDR1 SGHDT and CDR2 YYEEEE. Trimming removed 4 bases from V and 0 bases from J, with 17 bases in between. The CDR3 nucleotides read TGTGCCAGCAGCAGAATTGCGGTGGGGCACTCTGGAAACACCATATATTTT. Protein product: CASSRIAVGHSGNTIYF. Full variable domain (rest looked up from reference TRBV5-6 and TRBJ1-3): DAGVTQSPTHLIKTRGQQVTLRCSPKSGHDTVSWYQQALGQGPQFIFQYYEEEERQRGNFPDRFSGHQFPNYSSELNVNALLLGDSALYLCASSRIAVGHSGNTIYFGEGSWLTVV.

V is TRBV3-1 (or the pseudogene TRBV3-2) and J is TRBJ2-1; the match to TRBD2 covers 8 bases. The CDR3 length is 14 residues. Per the germline V gene, CDR1 is LGHDT and CDR2 is YNNKEL (reference sequence). V was pared by 1 base and J by 5 bases, with 1 base of the junction left unmatched. The CDR3: CASSQGTSNNEQFF. In DNA, the CDR3 is TGTGCCAGCAGCCAAGGGACTAGCAACAATGAGCAGTTCTTC.

The genes are TRBV28 and TRBJ2-5, with 14 bases that match TRBD2. The V gene's germline CDR1 is MDHEN and CDR2 SYDVKM. The CDR3 loop spans 17 amino acids. Losses at the gene ends were 4 bases for V and 3 bases for J; bases not matched to a gene: 7. The CDR3, as DNA: TGTGCCAGCAGTTCACCCGGACTAGCGGGGGGAAAAGAGACCCAGTACTTC. Translation gives CASSSPGLAGGKETQYF.

The chain couples TRBV3-1 (or the pseudogene TRBV3-2) to TRBJ2-5; D not resolved. Germline lookup yields CDR1 LGHDT and CDR2 YNNKEL (reference sequence). The V end lost 4 bases, the J end lost 0 bases, and 6 bases lay between the germline ends. The CDR3 has 13 amino acids. The CDR3 DNA follows: TGTGCCAGCAGCCCGGAGAACCAAGAGACCCAGTACTTC. Translated: CASSPENQETQYF.

V is TRBV5-1 and J is TRBJ1-5; a weak D match, TRBD1 (6 bases). CDR1 is SGHRS, CDR2 YFSETQ, per germline. There are 14 residues in the CDR3. With 0 bases removed from V and 7 bases from J, the gap between germline ends came to 11 bases. CDR3 loop: CASSLGEGVQPQHF. The DNA of the CDR3 is TGCGCCAGCAGCTTGGGCGAGGGGGTGCAGCCCCAGCATTTT.

The V gene is TRBV19, the J gene TRBJ2-6; 13 nucleotides match TRBD2. This CDR3 spans 18 amino acids. Looked up from germline, CDR1 is LNHDA and CDR2 is SQIVND (reference sequence). V gave up 4 bases and J gave up 1 base; unmatched junction bases: 4. The CDR3 here is CASSRGLAGKSGANVLTF. The CDR3 nucleotides are TGTGCCAGTAGTAGGGGACTAGCGGGGAAGTCTGGGGCCAACGTCCTGACTTTC.